This T cell receptor (beta chain) was observed in a study of PD-1 blockade in mismatch repair-deficient tumors. Germline lookup yields CDR1 SGHRS and CDR2 YFSETQ. This CDR3 has 14 residues. Trimming at V came to 3 bases and at J to 5 bases, leaving 5 bases not matched to a gene. The repertoire was sequenced with immunoSEQ multiplex PCR; TCRdb's copy has only in-frame clones and lacks some. The repertoire holds 50,000 or so clones, around 77% seen once, with 2.5% to 4% in the top ten. V gene TRBV5-1 combines with J gene TRBJ1-2, with 9 bases aligning to TRBD1. The receptor comes from an adult with mismatch repair-deficient cancer. The source was PBMCs, collected before pembrolizumab treatment. The CDR3 bases are TGCGCCAGCAGCTCGACAGGGGGAGAGTATGGCTACACCTTC. Residues: CASSSTGGEYGYTF.